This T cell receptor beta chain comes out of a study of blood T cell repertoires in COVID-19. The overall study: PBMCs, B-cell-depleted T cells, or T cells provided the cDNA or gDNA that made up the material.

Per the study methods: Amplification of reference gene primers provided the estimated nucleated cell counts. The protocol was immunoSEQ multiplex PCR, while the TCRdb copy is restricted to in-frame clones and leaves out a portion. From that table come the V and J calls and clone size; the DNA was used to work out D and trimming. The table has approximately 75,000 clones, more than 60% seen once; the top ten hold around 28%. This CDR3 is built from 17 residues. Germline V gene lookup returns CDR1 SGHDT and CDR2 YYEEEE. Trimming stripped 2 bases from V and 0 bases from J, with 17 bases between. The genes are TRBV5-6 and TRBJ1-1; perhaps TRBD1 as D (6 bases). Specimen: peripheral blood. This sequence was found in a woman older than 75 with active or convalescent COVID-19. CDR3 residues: CASSLGWAGAMNTEAFF. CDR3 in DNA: TGTGCCAGCAGCTTAGGGTGGGCAGGGGCGATGAACACTGAAGCTTTCTTT.